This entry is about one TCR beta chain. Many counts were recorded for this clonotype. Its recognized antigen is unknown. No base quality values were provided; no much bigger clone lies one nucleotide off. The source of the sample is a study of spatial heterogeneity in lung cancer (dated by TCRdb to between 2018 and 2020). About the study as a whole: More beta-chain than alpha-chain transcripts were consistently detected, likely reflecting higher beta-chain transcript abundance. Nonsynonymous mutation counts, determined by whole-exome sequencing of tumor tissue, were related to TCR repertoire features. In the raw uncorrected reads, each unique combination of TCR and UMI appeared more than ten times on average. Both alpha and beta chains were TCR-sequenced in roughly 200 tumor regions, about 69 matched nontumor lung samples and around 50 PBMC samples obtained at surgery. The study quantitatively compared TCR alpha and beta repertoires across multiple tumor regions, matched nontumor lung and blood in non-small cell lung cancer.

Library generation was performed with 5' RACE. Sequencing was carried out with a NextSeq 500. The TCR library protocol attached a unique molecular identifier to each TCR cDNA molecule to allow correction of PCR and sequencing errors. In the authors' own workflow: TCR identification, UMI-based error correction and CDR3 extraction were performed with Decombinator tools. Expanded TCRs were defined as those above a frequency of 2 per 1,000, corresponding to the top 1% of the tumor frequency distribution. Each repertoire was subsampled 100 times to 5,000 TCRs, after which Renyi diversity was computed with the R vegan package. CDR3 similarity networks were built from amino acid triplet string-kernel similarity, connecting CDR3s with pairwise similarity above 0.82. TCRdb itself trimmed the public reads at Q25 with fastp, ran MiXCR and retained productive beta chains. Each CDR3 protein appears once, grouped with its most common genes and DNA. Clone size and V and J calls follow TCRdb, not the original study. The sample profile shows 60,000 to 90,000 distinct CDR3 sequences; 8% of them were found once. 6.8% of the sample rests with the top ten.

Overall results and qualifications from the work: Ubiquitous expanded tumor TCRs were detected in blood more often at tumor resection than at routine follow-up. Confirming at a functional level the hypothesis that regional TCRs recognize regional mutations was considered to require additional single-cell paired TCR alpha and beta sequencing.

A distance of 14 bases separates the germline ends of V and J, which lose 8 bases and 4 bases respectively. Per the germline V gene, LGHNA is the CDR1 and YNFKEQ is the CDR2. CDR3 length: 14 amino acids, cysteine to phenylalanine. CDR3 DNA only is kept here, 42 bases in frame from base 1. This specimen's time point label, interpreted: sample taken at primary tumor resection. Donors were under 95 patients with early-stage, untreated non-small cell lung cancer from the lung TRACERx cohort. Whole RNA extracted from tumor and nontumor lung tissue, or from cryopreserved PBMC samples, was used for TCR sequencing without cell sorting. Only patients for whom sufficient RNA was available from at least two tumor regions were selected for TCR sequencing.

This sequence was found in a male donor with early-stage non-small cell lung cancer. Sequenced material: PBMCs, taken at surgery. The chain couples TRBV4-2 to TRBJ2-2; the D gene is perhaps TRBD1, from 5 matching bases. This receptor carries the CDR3 CASGFGASTGELFF. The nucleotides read TGTGCCAGCGGCTTTGGGGCATCCACCGGGGAGCTGTTTTTT.